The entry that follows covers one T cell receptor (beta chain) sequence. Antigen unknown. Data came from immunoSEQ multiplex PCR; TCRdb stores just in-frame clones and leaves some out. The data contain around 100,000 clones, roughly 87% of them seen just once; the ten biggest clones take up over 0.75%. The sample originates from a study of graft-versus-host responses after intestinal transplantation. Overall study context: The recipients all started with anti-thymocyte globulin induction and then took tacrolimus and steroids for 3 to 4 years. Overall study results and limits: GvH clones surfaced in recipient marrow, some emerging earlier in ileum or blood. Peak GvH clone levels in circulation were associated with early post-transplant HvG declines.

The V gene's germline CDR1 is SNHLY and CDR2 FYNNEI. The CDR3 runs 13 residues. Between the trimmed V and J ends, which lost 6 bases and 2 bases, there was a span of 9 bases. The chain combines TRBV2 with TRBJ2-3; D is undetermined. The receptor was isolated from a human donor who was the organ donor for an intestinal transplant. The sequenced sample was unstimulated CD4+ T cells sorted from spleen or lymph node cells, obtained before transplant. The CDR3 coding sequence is TGTGCCAGCAGCGCAGTTGTCACAGATACGCAGTATTTT. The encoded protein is CASSAVVTDTQYF.